This is a list of T cell receptor beta chains from one sample in a study of cytomegalovirus exposure and HLA in healthy donors. Sequenced by immunoSEQ multiplex PCR; TCRdb stores in-frame clones only, minus some. The sample has fewer than 200,000 clones, 79% seen once; the top ten hold under 2.5%. The sequenced material came from PBMCs. The receptors here all came from a man aged 35 to 55 in good health and CMV-seronegative. Each CDR3 is given with its conserved first and last residue. The order of the fields is J gene, D gene, V gene, clone size, CDR3 DNA, CDR3 protein. The D gene is left open where the match is weak. Size tells how often a clone was seen (once, few, many) or the class of an expanded clone, and some rows leave it out.

j_call: TRBJ2-6
d_call: .
v_call: TRBV27
clone_size: .
cdr3_nt: TGTGCCATAAAGACTGGGGCCAACGGCCTGACTTTC
cdr3_aa: CAIKTGANGLTF

j_call: TRBJ2-1
d_call: .
v_call: TRBV11-3
clone_size: .
cdr3_nt: TGTGCCAGCAGCTTAGATAGACGGGATAACAATGAGCAGTTCTTC
cdr3_aa: CASSLDRRDNNEQFF

j_call: TRBJ2-1
d_call: TRBD1
v_call: TRBV29-1
clone_size: .
cdr3_nt: TGCAGCGTTCTGCGGGACAGGGGGCGCGTAAATGAGCAGTTCTTC
cdr3_aa: CSVLRDRGRVNEQFF

j_call: TRBJ2-5
d_call: .
v_call: TRBV5-4
clone_size: few
cdr3_nt: TGTGCCAGCAGCTTGGACAGCCAAGAGACCCAGTACTTC
cdr3_aa: CASSLDSQETQYF

j_call: TRBJ2-7
d_call: .
v_call: TRBV18
clone_size: few
cdr3_nt: TGTGCCAGCTCGCGAAACAGGGTCCCCTCCACGGAAGAGCAGTACTTC
cdr3_aa: CASSRNRVPSTEEQYF

j_call: TRBJ2-1
d_call: .
v_call: TRBV19
clone_size: few
cdr3_nt: TGTGCCAGCCGGGACACAAATGGGAATGAGCAGTTCTTC
cdr3_aa: CASRDTNGNEQFF

j_call: TRBJ1-1
d_call: .
v_call: TRBV5-1
clone_size: .
cdr3_nt: TGCGCCAGCAGCTTGGATACAGAGCCTAACACTGAAGCTTTCTTT
cdr3_aa: CASSLDTEPNTEAFF

j_call: TRBJ2-3
d_call: .
v_call: TRBV19
clone_size: .
cdr3_nt: TGTGCCAGTGCAACCGGGACTCGCACAGATACGCAGTATTTT
cdr3_aa: CASATGTRTDTQYF

j_call: TRBJ1-4
d_call: .
v_call: TRBV7-9
clone_size: .
cdr3_nt: TGTTCCAGCAGCTGGATAGCAAACAATGAAAAACTGTTTTTT
cdr3_aa: CSSSWIANNEKLFF

j_call: TRBJ2-5
d_call: .
v_call: TRBV5-3
clone_size: once
cdr3_nt: TGTGCCAGAAGTGCGGGGGCAGAGACCCAGTACTTC
cdr3_aa: CARSAGAETQYF

j_call: TRBJ2-3
d_call: .
v_call: TRBV14
clone_size: .
cdr3_nt: TGTGCCAGCAGCCAAGCTGGCAGGATCACAGATACGCAGTATTTT
cdr3_aa: CASSQAGRITDTQYF

j_call: TRBJ1-5
d_call: .
v_call: TRBV28
clone_size: .
cdr3_nt: TGTGCCAGCAGTTTCGTGAGGGCCTCCAATCAGCCCCAGCATTTT
cdr3_aa: CASSFVRASNQPQHF

j_call: TRBJ2-3
d_call: TRBD2
v_call: TRBV9
clone_size: .
cdr3_nt: TGTGCCAGCAGCCCAAGGACTAGCCTTGATACGCAGTATTTT
cdr3_aa: CASSPRTSLDTQYF

j_call: TRBJ2-2
d_call: .
v_call: TRBV5-8
clone_size: .
cdr3_nt: TGTGCCAGCAGCCCGTTTTTGGTCCGGGGTTACACCGGGGAGCTGTTTTTT
cdr3_aa: CASSPFLVRGYTGELFF

j_call: TRBJ2-7
d_call: .
v_call: TRBV28
clone_size: .
cdr3_nt: TGTGCCAGCAGTTTATGGGGGCAGGGTAGCTACGAGCAGTACTTC
cdr3_aa: CASSLWGQGSYEQYF

j_call: TRBJ1-2
d_call: TRBD1
v_call: TRBV27
clone_size: .
cdr3_nt: TGTGCCAGCAGGAGCCTGACAGGGCTCTATGGCTACACCTTC
cdr3_aa: CASRSLTGLYGYTF

j_call: TRBJ2-6
d_call: TRBD1
v_call: TRBV11-2
clone_size: .
cdr3_nt: TGTGCCAGCAGGCAGACAGGGACTGGGGCCAACGTCCTGACTTTC
cdr3_aa: CASRQTGTGANVLTF

j_call: TRBJ1-6
d_call: TRBD1
v_call: TRBV5-1
clone_size: .
cdr3_nt: TGCGCCAGCAGCTTAGATTCCGGGACAGGGGACTCACCCCTCCACTTT
cdr3_aa: CASSLDSGTGDSPLHF

j_call: TRBJ2-2
d_call: TRBD1
v_call: TRBV5-1
clone_size: once
cdr3_nt: TGCGCCAGCAGACAGGGGGTAAACACCGGGGAGCTGTTTTTT
cdr3_aa: CASRQGVNTGELFF

j_call: TRBJ2-2
d_call: .
v_call: TRBV27
clone_size: few
cdr3_nt: TGTGCCAGCCGCAGGGGCCCGAACACCGGGGAGCTGTTTTTT
cdr3_aa: CASRRGPNTGELFF

j_call: TRBJ2-1
d_call: TRBD2
v_call: TRBV19
clone_size: .
cdr3_nt: TGTGCCAGTAGTACCGCAAAGAGGACTAGTGCGCAGTTCTTC
cdr3_aa: CASSTAKRTSAQFF

j_call: TRBJ2-5
d_call: .
v_call: TRBV28
clone_size: .
cdr3_nt: TGTGCCAGCAGTTTGGCCGCAGACCAAGAGACCCAGTACTTC
cdr3_aa: CASSLAADQETQYF

j_call: TRBJ2-7
d_call: .
v_call: TRBV2
clone_size: .
cdr3_nt: TGTGCCAGCGGGCGGGACGGAGCCTCCTACGAGCAGTACTTC
cdr3_aa: CASGRDGASYEQYF

j_call: TRBJ1-3
d_call: .
v_call: TRBV4-1
clone_size: once
cdr3_nt: TGCGCCAGCAGCCAAGGACTAACCCATGCAAGCCATGTTGGAAACACCATATATTTT
cdr3_aa: CASSQGLTHASHVGNTIYF

j_call: TRBJ1-4
d_call: TRBD1
v_call: TRBV7-2
clone_size: .
cdr3_nt: TGTGCCAGCAGCCGGGACAGGGGTAATGAAAAACTGTTTTTT
cdr3_aa: CASSRDRGNEKLFF

j_call: TRBJ2-1
d_call: .
v_call: TRBV4-1
clone_size: once
cdr3_nt: TGCGCCAGCAGCCTCGGACAGCTCTACAATGAGCAGTTCTTC
cdr3_aa: CASSLGQLYNEQFF

j_call: TRBJ2-7
d_call: .
v_call: TRBV5-1
clone_size: .
cdr3_nt: TGCGCCAGCAGCTTGGAGGGGCTTGGAGAGCAGTACTTC
cdr3_aa: CASSLEGLGEQYF

j_call: TRBJ2-2
d_call: .
v_call: TRBV2
clone_size: few
cdr3_nt: TGTGCCAGCAGCCAGTGGGACATCCCCATCGAAACCGGGGAGCTGTTTTTT
cdr3_aa: CASSQWDIPIETGELFF

j_call: TRBJ2-4
d_call: TRBD2
v_call: TRBV13
clone_size: .
cdr3_nt: TGTGCCAGCAGCTTAATGAGTAGCGGGGGGTTAGCCAAAAACAGTCAGTACTTC
cdr3_aa: CASSLMSSGGLAKNSQYF

j_call: TRBJ2-3
d_call: .
v_call: TRBV7-9
clone_size: once
cdr3_nt: TGTGCCAGCAGCTCCGAGGGAAGCGGGAGCACAGATACGCAGTATTTT
cdr3_aa: CASSSEGSGSTDTQYF

j_call: TRBJ2-7
d_call: .
v_call: TRBV18
clone_size: .
cdr3_nt: TGTGCCAGCTCACCGTACCGCTCCTACGAGCAGTACTTC
cdr3_aa: CASSPYRSYEQYF

j_call: TRBJ2-7
d_call: TRBD2
v_call: TRBV28
clone_size: once
cdr3_nt: TGTGCCAGCAGTTCGTTAGGGGGGACTAGCGGGCTCCGTTTCTCCTACGAGCAGTACTTC
cdr3_aa: CASSSLGGTSGLRFSYEQYF

j_call: TRBJ2-1
d_call: .
v_call: TRBV19
clone_size: few
cdr3_nt: TGTGCCAGTAGTCCCCAGCGTGGTGTGGATTTTGAGCAGTTCTTC
cdr3_aa: CASSPQRGVDFEQFF

j_call: TRBJ1-1
d_call: .
v_call: TRBV6-6
clone_size: .
cdr3_nt: TGTGCCAGCAGTTACTCCGGGGGGGGGAACACTGAAGCTTTCTTT
cdr3_aa: CASSYSGGGNTEAFF

j_call: TRBJ1-5
d_call: .
v_call: TRBV19
clone_size: .
cdr3_nt: TGTGCCAGCCTAACCCGGGAAACCAGCAATCAGCCCCAGCATTTT
cdr3_aa: CASLTRETSNQPQHF

j_call: TRBJ1-2
d_call: .
v_call: TRBV5-8
clone_size: .
cdr3_nt: TGTGCCAGCAGCTTCAGGGGATCCAATGGCTACACCTTC
cdr3_aa: CASSFRGSNGYTF

j_call: TRBJ2-1
d_call: TRBD2
v_call: TRBV15
clone_size: .
cdr3_nt: TGTGCCACCCGCGGTAGCGGGAGTCAATACAATGAGCAGTTCTTC
cdr3_aa: CATRGSGSQYNEQFF

j_call: TRBJ1-2
d_call: .
v_call: TRBV7-2
clone_size: .
cdr3_nt: TGTGCCAGCAGCTTAGGCGGGACGGATACGAAATATGGCTACACCTTC
cdr3_aa: CASSLGGTDTKYGYTF

j_call: TRBJ1-1
d_call: TRBD1
v_call: TRBV19
clone_size: .
cdr3_nt: TGTGCCAGTAGTATAGATCTATCGGGACAGAAAGCTTTCTTT
cdr3_aa: CASSIDLSGQKAFF

j_call: TRBJ2-7
d_call: TRBD2
v_call: TRBV7-2
clone_size: once
cdr3_nt: TGTGCCAGCAGCTCTTCTGGGAGGGCCGAAAACGAGCAGTACTTC
cdr3_aa: CASSSSGRAENEQYF

j_call: TRBJ2-2
d_call: TRBD2
v_call: TRBV2
clone_size: .
cdr3_nt: TGTGCCAGCAGGATACTAGCGGGAGTTAACACCGGGGAGCTGTTTTTT
cdr3_aa: CASRILAGVNTGELFF

j_call: TRBJ2-7
d_call: .
v_call: TRBV7-9
clone_size: .
cdr3_nt: TGTGCCAGCAGCCCGAGCTATTTTCCCTACGAGCAGTACTTC
cdr3_aa: CASSPSYFPYEQYF

j_call: TRBJ2-7
d_call: TRBD1
v_call: TRBV15
clone_size: .
cdr3_nt: TGTGCCACCAGCAGAGAGCCGGACAGGCCCCTGCCCGAGCAGTACTTC
cdr3_aa: CATSREPDRPLPEQYF

j_call: TRBJ1-2
d_call: .
v_call: TRBV30
clone_size: few
cdr3_nt: TGTGCCTGGATGAGGGCAGGGGATGGCTACACCTTC
cdr3_aa: CAWMRAGDGYTF

j_call: TRBJ2-7
d_call: TRBD1
v_call: TRBV5-1
clone_size: .
cdr3_nt: TGCGCCAGCAGCTTGGAGGGGACAGGGACCTACGAGCAGTACTTC
cdr3_aa: CASSLEGTGTYEQYF

j_call: TRBJ1-1
d_call: .
v_call: TRBV6-7
clone_size: .
cdr3_nt: TGTGCCAGCAGATCATACCGACGTTGGGGGCAGGGGTACGCTGAAGCTTTCTTT
cdr3_aa: CASRSYRRWGQGYAEAFF

j_call: TRBJ1-1
d_call: .
v_call: TRBV7-2
clone_size: .
cdr3_nt: TGTGCCAGCAGCCTACAGGTGAACACTGAAGCTTTCTTT
cdr3_aa: CASSLQVNTEAFF

j_call: TRBJ2-6
d_call: TRBD1
v_call: TRBV19
clone_size: .
cdr3_nt: TGTGCCAGTAAGAACGGACAGGGGGCCTCTGGGGCCAACGTCCTGACTTTC
cdr3_aa: CASKNGQGASGANVLTF

j_call: TRBJ2-2
d_call: .
v_call: TRBV27
clone_size: .
cdr3_nt: TGTGCCAGCAGTTTATCAGGAGCCGGGGAGCTGTTTTTT
cdr3_aa: CASSLSGAGELFF

j_call: TRBJ2-1
d_call: TRBD1
v_call: TRBV18
clone_size: .
cdr3_nt: TGTGCCAGCTCACTAAAACAGGGGAATGAGCAGTTCTTC
cdr3_aa: CASSLKQGNEQFF

j_call: TRBJ2-7
d_call: TRBD1
v_call: TRBV4-3
clone_size: few
cdr3_nt: TGCGCCAGCAGCCAAGATCGGGCAGGGGGCTACGAGCAGTACTTC
cdr3_aa: CASSQDRAGGYEQYF